The next 23 T cell receptor beta chains were all read from a single sample in a study of control samples from healthy donors and cancer patients. The method was immunoSEQ multiplex PCR; TCRdb's version includes in-frame clones alone and lacks a portion of them. The table includes fewer than 95,000 clones, about 83% detected once. Material for sequencing was blood. The receptors were sampled from a woman between 35 and 50 years old in good health.

The V and J genes are TRBV6-6 and TRBJ2-3, with TRBD2 identical over 7 bases. Germline trimming cut 6 bases from V and 0 bases from J; bases unmatched to any gene: 6. This CDR3 has 15 amino acids. Germline-derived CDR1 and CDR2 are MNHNY and SVGAGI (reference sequence). DNA of the CDR3: TGTGCCAGCAGACCCAGCGGGGTGAGCACAGATACGCAGTATTTT. Translation: CASRPSGVSTDTQYF.

The genes are TRBV6-5 and TRBJ1-5; TRBD1 matches at 11 bases. Looked up from germline, CDR1 is MNHEY and CDR2 is SVGAGI. The CDR3 is made up of 15 amino acids. J lost 6 bases, V lost 6 bases, and 7 bases had no gene match. The CDR3 here is CASRRGQGAGQPQHF. DNA of the CDR3: TGTGCCAGCAGACGCGGACAGGGGGCAGGTCAGCCCCAGCATTTT.

The chain carries TRBV27 and TRBJ1-1, with D perhaps matching TRBD1 (5 bases). Germline values: CDR1 MNHEY, CDR2 SMNVEV (reference sequence). Trimming removed 2 bases from V and 0 bases from J, with 13 bases in between. The CDR3 extends over 16 amino acids. Written as DNA, the CDR3 is TGTGCCAGCAGTTTAAGTTTTCAGGGAATGAACACTGAAGCTTTCTTT. Its translation: CASSLSFQGMNTEAFF.

The chain couples TRBV18 to TRBJ1-6; 8 nucleotides align to TRBD1. The germline gives CDR1 KGHSH, CDR2 LQKENI. V gave up 6 bases and J gave up 4 bases; unmatched junction bases: 5. The CDR3 length is 15 residues. The CDR3 DNA is TGTGCCAGCTCCGGACAGGGCGGGTATAATTCACCCCTCCACTTT. Encoded protein: CASSGQGGYNSPLHF.

The chain is built from TRBV24-1 and TRBJ2-1, with 10 bases that match TRBD2. The junction had 12 bases not matched to a gene; V was cut back by 3 bases and J by 8 bases. This CDR3 is 17 amino acids long. Germline loops: CDR1 KGHDR, CDR2 SFDVKD. The CDR3 nucleotides are TGTGCCACCAGTGATGCCGCGCGGAGCGGGGGGGCCGATGAGCAGTTCTTC. This sequence encodes CATSDAARSGGADEQFF.

This chain connects TRBV20-1 to TRBJ1-4; D ambiguous. The germline V gene has CDR1 DFQATT and CDR2 SNEGSKA (reference sequence). The CDR3 is 11 residues long. V was pared by 0 bases and J by 9 bases, with 5 bases between. The CDR3 DNA is TGCAGTGCTAGAGAAACGCAAAAACTGTTTTTT. Encoded protein: CSARETQKLFF.

Of note for this clone: A read error may account for a junction end that differs from germline. V gene TRBV3-1 (or the pseudogene TRBV3-2) combines with J gene TRBJ2-7, with D unclear. The length of the CDR3 is 12 residues. Germline V gives CDR1 LGHDT, CDR2 YNNKEL (reference sequence). The CDR3 loop reads CASSQEGGSSRF. The CDR3 DNA follows: TGTGCCAGCAGCCAAGAGGGCGGTTCCTCAAGATTC.

The V call is TRBV29-1, the J call TRBJ2-6; D is uncertain. Germline V lookup: CDR1 SQVTM, CDR2 ANQGSEA. V was pared by 8 bases and J by 3 bases, with 5 bases between. The CDR3 spans 11 residues. CDR3 protein: CSRLGANVLTF. The CDR3 nucleotides are TGCAGCCGGCTTGGGGCCAACGTCCTGACTTTC.

The chain recombines TRBV13 with TRBJ1-4; the D gene is possibly TRBD1 (6 bases). The ends were cut back, 3 bases at V and 7 bases at J, with 18 bases in the middle. CDR1 is PRHDT and CDR2 is FYEKMQ in the germline V gene (reference sequence). The CDR3 has 16 amino acids. The CDR3, as DNA: TGTGCCAGCAGCTTCCTCCGGCGGGGGCTAGTTGAAAAACTGTTTTTT. Amino acids: CASSFLRRGLVEKLFF.

The chain combines TRBV6-5 with TRBJ2-3, with TRBD1 as a possible D gene (5 bases). The CDR3 sequence is 13 residues long. Germline CDR1 and CDR2: MNHEY and SVGAGI. V gave up 0 bases and J gave up 7 bases, with 8 bases separating them. The CDR3 DNA reads TGTGCCAGCAGTTACTCTCAGGGTAATACGCAGTATTTT. This gives the protein CASSYSQGNTQYF.

In DNA, the CDR3 is TGTGCCATCAAAAGGGCCACGGGGGGGCTGGATACGCAGTATTTT. It yields the protein CAIKRATGGLDTQYF. The genes are TRBV10-3 and TRBJ2-3, with TRBD2 matching over 8 bases. V lost 7 bases and J lost 6; bases outside the gene matches: 12. This CDR3 comprises 15 residues. CDR1 is ENHRY, CDR2 SYGVKD, per germline.

The V and J genes are TRBV11-3 and TRBJ2-3; tentatively, D is TRBD1 or TRBD2 (6 bases each). This CDR3 has 14 amino acids. Germline CDR1 and CDR2: SGHNT and YENEEA. Trimming removed 5 bases from V and 3 bases from J, with 12 bases in between. CDR3 residues: CASSTGRKTDTQYF. CDR3 sequence (DNA): TGTGCCAGCAGCACAGGGAGGAAGACAGATACGCAGTATTTT.

The chain recombines TRBV2 with TRBJ1-1; no clear D. CDR1 and CDR2 (germline): SNHLY, FYNNEI. V was shortened by 5 bases and J by 1 base, with 11 bases between the two germline ends. The CDR3 is 14 amino acids. In DNA form, the CDR3 reads TGTGCCAGCAGTCCCTTACAGCCGAACACTGAAGCTTTCTTT. Translated: CASSPLQPNTEAFF.

The V gene is TRBV30, the J gene TRBJ1-6; D ambiguous. Trimming left V 5 bases short and J 8 bases short, with 13 bases between. CDR1 is GTSNPN, CDR2 SVGIG, per germline (reference sequence). This CDR3 has 13 amino acids. CDR3 loop: CAWAVGGYSPLHF. The DNA of the CDR3 is TGTGCCTGGGCGGTGGGCGGATATTCACCCCTCCACTTT. Variable domain in full (rest from reference TRBV30 and TRBJ1-6): SQTIHQWPATLVQPVGSPLSLECTVEGTSNPNLYWYRQAAGRGLQLLFYSVGIGQISSEVPQNLSASRPQDRQFILSSKKLLLSDSGFYLCAWAVGGYSPLHFGNGTRLTVT.

This chain connects TRBV29-1 to TRBJ2-7; maybe TRBD1 (6 bases). CDR3 length equals 14 residues. The V gene's germline CDR1 is SQVTM and CDR2 ANQGSEA. Trimming cost V 4 bases and J 4 bases, with 17 bases left between them. CDR3 loop: CSVVLGQSRYEQYF. CDR3 DNA sequence: TGCAGCGTTGTCCTGGGACAAAGTCGGTACGAGCAGTACTTC.

This clone was seen a single time. The chain is built from TRBV7-9 and TRBJ2-7, with 10 bases that match TRBD1. This CDR3 spans 16 amino acids. The germline V gene encodes CDR1 SEHNR and CDR2 FQNEAQ (reference sequence). J lost 3 bases, V lost 5 bases, and 10 bases had no gene match. CDR3 region: CASSTQTGQGIYEQYF. The CDR3 DNA sequence: TGTGCCAGCAGCACACAGACGGGACAGGGGATCTACGAGCAGTACTTC.

In this sample, this clone turned up once. This chain links TRBV11-3 with TRBJ1-2; 7 bases map to TRBD1. This CDR3 region has 14 residues. V lost 5 bases to trimming and J lost 2 bases; unmatched junction nucleotides: 5. CDR1 is SGHNT and CDR2 is YENEEA in the germline V gene. The CDR3 nucleotides read TGTGCCAGCAGCCGCAGGGGGGCCAACTATGGCTACACCTTC. It is translated as CASSRRGANYGYTF.

This clone was seen a few times. J is TRBJ2-7 and V is TRBV6-1, with 10 bases fitting TRBD2. V gave up 3 bases and J gave up 3 bases; unmatched junction bases: 5. CDR1 is MNHNS and CDR2 is SASEGT in the germline V gene. This CDR3 contains 15 residues. CDR3 DNA sequence: TGTGCCAGCAGTGATGGTTCTAGCGGGAGCTACGAGCAGTACTTC. Its translation: CASSDGSSGSYEQYF.

The genes are TRBV7-3 and TRBJ1-1; D unresolved. Germline-derived CDR1 and CDR2 are SGHTA and FQGTGA. CDR3 length: 14 amino acids. With 5 bases removed from V and 5 bases from J, the gap between germline ends came to 15 bases. This CDR3 reads CASSPSGRWTEAFF. The CDR3 nucleotides are TGTGCCAGCAGCCCCTCGGGGAGATGGACTGAAGCTTTCTTT.

This clone was seen a single time. The chain couples TRBV7-2 to TRBJ2-5; no clear D gene. CDR3 size: 12 residues. The V and J ends lost 1 base and 5 bases respectively, with 5 bases between them. Germline CDR1 and CDR2: SGHTA and FQGNSA. Here the CDR3 DNA reads TGTGCCAGCAGCTTAGGGCGGGAGACCCAGTACTTC. Its translation: CASSLGRETQYF.

The genes are TRBV7-3 and TRBJ2-3; TRBD1 is a possible D gene (6 bases). Germline V gene data show CDR1 as SGHTA and CDR2 as FQGTGA. This CDR3 region has 17 residues. V lost 0 bases to trimming and J lost 4 bases, with 17 bases between them. CDR3 amino acids: CASSLTAQGGGADTQYF. The DNA of the CDR3 is TGTGCCAGCAGCTTAACGGCACAGGGTGGTGGGGCAGATACGCAGTATTTT.

CDR3 in amino acids: CASRFGTAQETQYF. CDR3 in DNA: TGTGCCAGCAGGTTTGGGACAGCCCAAGAGACCCAGTACTTC. The chain has TRBV6-6 and TRBJ2-5; the match to TRBD1 covers 7 bases. J gave up 1 base and V 6 bases, and 5 bases lay outside the gene matches. Germline values: CDR1 MNHNY, CDR2 SVGAGI (reference sequence). CDR3 length: 14 residues.

This chain uses TRBV30 with TRBJ2-2; D call uncertain. The V gene's germline CDR1 is GTSNPN and CDR2 SVGIG (reference sequence). The CDR3 consists of 13 residues. V was cut by 0 bases and J by 3 bases, with 5 bases left in between. The CDR3 sequence: CAWSVYDTGELFF. The CDR3 DNA is TGTGCCTGGAGTGTATATGACACCGGGGAGCTGTTTTTT.